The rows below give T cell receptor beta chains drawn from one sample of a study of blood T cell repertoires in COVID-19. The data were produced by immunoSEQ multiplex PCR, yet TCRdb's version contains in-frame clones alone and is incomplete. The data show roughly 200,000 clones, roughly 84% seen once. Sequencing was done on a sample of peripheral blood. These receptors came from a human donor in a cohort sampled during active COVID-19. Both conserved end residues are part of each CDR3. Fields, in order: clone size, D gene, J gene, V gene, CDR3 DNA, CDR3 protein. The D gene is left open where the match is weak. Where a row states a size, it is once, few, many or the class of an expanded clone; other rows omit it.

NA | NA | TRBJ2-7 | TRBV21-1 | TGTGCCAGCAGCAAAGCGCTTTTGGAGACAGGGGCCTCCTACGAGCAGTACTTC | CASSKALLETGASYEQYF
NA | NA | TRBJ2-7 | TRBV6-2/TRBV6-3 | TGTGCCAGCAGTTACTCGAGTAACGAGCAGTACTTC | CASSYSSNEQYF
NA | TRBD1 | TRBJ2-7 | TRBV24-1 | TGTGCCACCAGATGGGACAGGGGGCGTTTCGGCTACGAGCAGTACTTC | CATRWDRGRFGYEQYF
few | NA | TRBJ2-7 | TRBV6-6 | TGTGCCAGCAGTTACGGTTACACGTCCTACGAGCAGTACTTC | CASSYGYTSYEQYF
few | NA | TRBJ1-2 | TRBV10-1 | TGCGCCAGCAGTGGATCAGGAGGCTATGGCTACACCTTC | CASSGSGGYGYTF
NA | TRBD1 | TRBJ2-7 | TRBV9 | TGTGCCAGCAGCGTAGGATCGGGACAGGGGGGATTCCCTCAGTACTTC | CASSVGSGQGGFPQYF
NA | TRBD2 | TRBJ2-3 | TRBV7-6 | TGTGCCAGCAGCTTAGGACTAGCGGGGTCACTCACAGATACGCAGTATTTT | CASSLGLAGSLTDTQYF
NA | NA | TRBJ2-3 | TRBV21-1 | TGTGCCAGCAGCGTCAACCTACTTTGTACAGATACGCAGTATTTT | CASSVNLLCTDTQYF
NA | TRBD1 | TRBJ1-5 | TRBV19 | TGTGCCAGTAATACCGGGACAGGGAGATGGTATAGCAATCAGCCCCAGCATTTT | CASNTGTGRWYSNQPQHF
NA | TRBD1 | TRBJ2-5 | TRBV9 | TGTGCCAGCAGCGTCGGGACAGGGGGTGGAGAGACCCAGTACTTC | CASSVGTGGGETQYF
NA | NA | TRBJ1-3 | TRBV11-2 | TGTGCCAGCAGCTTATCAGACTCTGGAAACACCATATATTTT | CASSLSDSGNTIYF
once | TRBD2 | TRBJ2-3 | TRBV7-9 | TGTGCCAGCAGCCTGGCGGTCCTAGCGGGCACAGATACGCAGTATTTT | CASSLAVLAGTDTQYF
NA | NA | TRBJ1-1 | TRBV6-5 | TGTGCCAGCAGTCCGCACCAGGGAAGGGGTGAAGCTTTCTTT | CASSPHQGRGEAFF
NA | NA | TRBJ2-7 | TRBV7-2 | TGTGCCAGCAGCTCTGGAGGGCAGTCCTACGAGCAGTACTTC | CASSSGGQSYEQYF
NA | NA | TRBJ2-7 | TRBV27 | TGTGCCAGCAGTTTATCAGCACTTTCGAACGAGCAGTACTTC | CASSLSALSNEQYF
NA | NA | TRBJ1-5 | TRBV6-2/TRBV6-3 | TGTGCCAGCAGTCAGGTCAGGGAGGATCAGCCCCAGCATTTT | CASSQVREDQPQHF
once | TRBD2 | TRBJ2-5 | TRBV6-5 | TGTGCCAGCAGTTACTCGGTAGCGGGGGGGCAAGAGACCCAGTACTTC | CASSYSVAGGQETQYF